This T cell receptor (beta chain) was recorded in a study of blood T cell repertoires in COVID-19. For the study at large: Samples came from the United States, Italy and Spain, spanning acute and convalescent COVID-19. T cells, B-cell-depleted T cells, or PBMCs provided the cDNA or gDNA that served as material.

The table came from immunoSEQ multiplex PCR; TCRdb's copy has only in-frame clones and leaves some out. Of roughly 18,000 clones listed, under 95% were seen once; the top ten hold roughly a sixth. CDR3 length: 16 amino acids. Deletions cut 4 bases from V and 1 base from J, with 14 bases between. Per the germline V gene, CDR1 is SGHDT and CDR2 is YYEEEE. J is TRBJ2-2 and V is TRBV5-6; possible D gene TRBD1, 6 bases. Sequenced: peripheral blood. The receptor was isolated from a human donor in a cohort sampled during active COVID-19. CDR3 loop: CASSRGGPLNTGELFF. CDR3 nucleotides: TGTGCCAGCAGCCGTGGGGGCCCCCTGAACACCGGGGAGCTGTTTTTT.